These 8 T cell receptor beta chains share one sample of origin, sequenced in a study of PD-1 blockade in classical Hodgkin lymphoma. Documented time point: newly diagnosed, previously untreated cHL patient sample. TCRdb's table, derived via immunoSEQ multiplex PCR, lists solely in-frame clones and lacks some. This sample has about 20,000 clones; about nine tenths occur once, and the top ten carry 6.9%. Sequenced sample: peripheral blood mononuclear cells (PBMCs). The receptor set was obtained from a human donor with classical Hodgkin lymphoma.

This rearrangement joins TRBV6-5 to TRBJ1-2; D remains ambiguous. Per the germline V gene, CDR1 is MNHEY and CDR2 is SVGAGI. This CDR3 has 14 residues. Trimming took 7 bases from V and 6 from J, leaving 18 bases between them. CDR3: CASTEARGSHGYTF. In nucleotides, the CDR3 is TGTGCCAGCACCGAAGCCAGAGGGTCTCATGGCTACACCTTC.

The CDR3 region is CASTSPSPFTDTQYF. The CDR3 DNA reads TGTGCCAGCACTTCACCGTCGCCCTTCACAGATACGCAGTATTTT. The rearrangement joins TRBV25-1 to TRBJ2-3; D is undetermined. Germline V gives CDR1 MGHDK, CDR2 SYGVNS. The length of the CDR3 is 15 residues. The ends were cut back, 7 bases at V and 2 bases at J, with 16 bases in the middle.

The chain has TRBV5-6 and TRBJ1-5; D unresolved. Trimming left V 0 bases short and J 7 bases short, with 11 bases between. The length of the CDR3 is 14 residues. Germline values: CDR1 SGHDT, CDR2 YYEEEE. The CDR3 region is CASSLGSYEQPQHF. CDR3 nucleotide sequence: TGTGCCAGCAGCTTGGGATCCTACGAACAGCCCCAGCATTTT.

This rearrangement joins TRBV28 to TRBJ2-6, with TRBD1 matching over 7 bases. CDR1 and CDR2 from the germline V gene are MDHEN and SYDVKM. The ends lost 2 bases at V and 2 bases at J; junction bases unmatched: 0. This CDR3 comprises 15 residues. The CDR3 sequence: CASSLGQAGANVLTF. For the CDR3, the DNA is TGTGCCAGCAGTTTAGGACAGGCTGGGGCCAACGTCCTGACTTTC.

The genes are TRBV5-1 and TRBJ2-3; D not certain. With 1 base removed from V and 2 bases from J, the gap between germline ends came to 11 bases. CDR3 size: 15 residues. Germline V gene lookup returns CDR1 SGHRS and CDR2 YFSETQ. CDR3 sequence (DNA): TGCGCCAGCAGCTTGAGCACAGCCTACACAGATACGCAGTATTTT. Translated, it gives CASSLSTAYTDTQYF.

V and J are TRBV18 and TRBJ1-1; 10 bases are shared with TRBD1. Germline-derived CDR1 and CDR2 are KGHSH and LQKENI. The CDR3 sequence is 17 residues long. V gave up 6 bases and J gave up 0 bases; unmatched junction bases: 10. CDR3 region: CASSLTGTGALNTEAFF. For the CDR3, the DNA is TGTGCCAGCTCCCTGACTGGGACAGGGGCTTTGAACACTGAAGCTTTCTTT.

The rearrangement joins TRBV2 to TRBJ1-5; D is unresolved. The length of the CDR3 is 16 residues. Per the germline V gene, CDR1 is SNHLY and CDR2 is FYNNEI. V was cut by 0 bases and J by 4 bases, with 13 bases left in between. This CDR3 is CASSEAGRKVNQPQHF. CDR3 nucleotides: TGTGCCAGCAGTGAAGCGGGCAGGAAGGTGAATCAGCCCCAGCATTTT.

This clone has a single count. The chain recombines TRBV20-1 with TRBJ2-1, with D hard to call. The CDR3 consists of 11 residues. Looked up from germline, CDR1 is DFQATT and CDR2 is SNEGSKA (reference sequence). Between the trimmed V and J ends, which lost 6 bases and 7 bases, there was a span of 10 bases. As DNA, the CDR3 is TGCAGTGCAGAACAAGGTAATGAGCAGTTCTTC. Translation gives CSAEQGNEQFF.